This is a list of T cell receptor beta chains from one sample in a study of blood T cell repertoires in COVID-19. The repertoire was sequenced with immunoSEQ multiplex PCR; TCRdb's copy has only in-frame clones and lacks some. Altogether approximately 250,000 clones are present, approximately 90% being singletons, with the ten largest covering about 3%. The source material was PBMCs or T cells enriched from blood (not recorded which). These TCRs come from a middle-aged man who had been exposed to COVID-19. The CDR3 runs from the conserved cysteine through the conserved F or W. D genes are given only for firm matches. Clone size is given for some rows only: seen once, a few or many times, or a class if the clone is expanded.

TRBV5-6	NA	TRBJ2-1	once	CASSLQGVSYNEQFF	TGTGCCAGCAGCTTGCAAGGGGTCTCCTACAATGAGCAGTTCTTC
TRBV12-3/TRBV12-4	NA	TRBJ1-2	NA	CASSSRGGYTF	TGTGCCAGCAGTTCCCGGGGGGGCTACACCTTC
TRBV11-2	TRBD1	TRBJ2-6	NA	CASNRQGAGANVLTF	TGTGCCAGCAACAGACAGGGGGCTGGGGCCAACGTCCTGACTTTC
TRBV7-2	NA	TRBJ2-1	NA	CASSPAGGGIPNEQFF	TGTGCCAGCAGCCCGGCGGGTGGCGGTATCCCCAATGAGCAGTTCTTC
TRBV5-4	NA	TRBJ1-1	NA	CASSSNHGRTEAFF	TGTGCCAGCAGCTCAAACCACGGTCGGACTGAAGCTTTCTTT
TRBV27	TRBD2	TRBJ2-1	NA	CASRNYGRDWVFQVNEQFF	TGTGCCAGCAGGAATTACGGGAGGGATTGGGTTTTTCAGGTCAATGAGCAGTTCTTC
TRBV4-3	TRBD1	TRBJ1-1	NA	CASSQVQGAPMNTEAFF	TGCGCCAGCAGCCAAGTCCAGGGGGCCCCGATGAACACTGAAGCTTTCTTT
TRBV19	TRBD1	TRBJ1-1	NA	CASTPDRVNTEAFF	TGTGCCAGTACTCCCGACAGGGTGAACACTGAAGCTTTCTTT
TRBV5-1	NA	TRBJ2-1	few	CASSWGPSSSSYNEQFF	TGCGCCAGCAGCTGGGGGCCTTCGTCTAGCTCCTACAATGAGCAGTTCTTC
TRBV7-2	TRBD1	TRBJ2-7	NA	CASSSMGTGLSEQYF	TGTGCCAGCAGCTCGATGGGGACAGGGTTAAGCGAGCAGTACTTC
TRBV27	TRBD1	TRBJ1-5	NA	CASSYTGGADQPQHF	TGTGCCAGCAGTTACACAGGGGGCGCGGATCAGCCCCAGCATTTT
TRBV25-1	NA	TRBJ1-2	NA	CASSESAVYGYTF	TGTGCCAGCAGTGAATCGGCGGTCTATGGCTACACCTTC
TRBV12-3/TRBV12-4	NA	TRBJ1-2	NA	CASSLSQGSGYTF	TGTGCCAGCAGTTTAAGTCAGGGCAGTGGCTACACCTTC
TRBV5-1	NA	TRBJ1-3	NA	CASTVNSGNTIYF	TGCGCCAGCACGGTGAACTCTGGAAACACCATATATTTT
TRBV4-3	NA	TRBJ1-1	NA	CASSARGDTEAFF	TGCGCCAGCAGCGCCCGGGGAGACACTGAAGCTTTCTTT
TRBV28	TRBD1	TRBJ2-3	NA	CASSLRGQGEVFSDTQYF	TGTGCCAGCAGTTTACGTGGACAGGGCGAAGTTTTCTCAGATACGCAGTATTTT
TRBV7-3	NA	TRBJ2-1	NA	CASSLTPETGYNEQFF	TGTGCCAGCAGCTTAACCCCCGAGACAGGCTACAATGAGCAGTTCTTC
TRBV10-3	TRBD2	TRBJ2-1	NA	CAISENSGGYNEQFF	TGTGCCATCAGTGAGAATAGCGGGGGATACAATGAGCAGTTCTTC
TRBV30	NA	TRBJ2-3	NA	CAWLADTQYF	TGTGCCTGGTTAGCCGATACGCAGTATTTT
TRBV9	NA	TRBJ2-5	NA	CASSASGYGMEETQYF	TGTGCCAGCAGCGCAAGCGGTTACGGAATGGAGGAGACCCAGTACTTC
TRBV29-1	NA	TRBJ1-2	NA	CSVASYGYTF	TGCAGCGTTGCTAGCTATGGCTACACCTTC
TRBV30	TRBD1	TRBJ2-3	NA	CAWSLGGALGTDTQYF	TGTGCCTGGAGTCTAGGGGGCGCCCTCGGTACAGATACGCAGTATTTT
TRBV9	TRBD1	TRBJ1-1	NA	CASSSLRRGQTEAFF	TGTGCCAGCAGCTCCCTTAGGAGGGGGCAGACTGAAGCTTTCTTT
TRBV6-2/TRBV6-3	NA	TRBJ1-2	NA	CASSDGTRLYGYTF	TGTGCCAGCAGCGACGGGACACGACTATATGGCTACACCTTC
TRBV18	NA	TRBJ1-1	NA	CASSPQGLNTEAFF	TGTGCCAGCTCACCCCAGGGCCTGAACACTGAAGCTTTCTTT
TRBV24-1	NA	TRBJ2-5	NA	CATSDPDRFQETQYF	TGTGCCACCAGTGATCCCGACAGGTTCCAAGAGACCCAGTACTTC
TRBV28	TRBD2	TRBJ2-7	NA	CASSLIRSGGSYEQYF	TGTGCCAGCAGTTTAATCAGGTCGGGGGGAAGCTACGAGCAGTACTTC
TRBV2	TRBD1	TRBJ1-3	NA	CASRDRASGNTIYF	TGTGCCAGTAGGGACAGGGCTTCTGGAAACACCATATATTTT
TRBV18	TRBD2	TRBJ2-1	few	CASSPGGLSSYNEQFF	TGTGCCAGCTCACCAGGGGGACTATCCTCCTACAATGAGCAGTTCTTC
TRBV28	NA	TRBJ1-1	NA	CASSLISVNTEAFF	TGTGCCAGCAGTTTAATCTCTGTGAACACTGAAGCTTTCTTT
TRBV28	NA	TRBJ1-4	NA	CASSLAGSREKLFF	TGTGCCAGCAGTTTAGCAGGAAGTAGGGAAAAACTGTTTTTT
TRBV6-5	NA	TRBJ2-6	NA	CASSYRAGANVLTF	TGTGCCAGCAGTTACCGCGCTGGGGCCAACGTCCTGACTTTC
TRBV29-1	TRBD2	TRBJ2-2	once	CSVVWLAANTGELFF	TGCAGCGTTGTTTGGCTAGCGGCGAACACCGGGGAGCTGTTTTTT
TRBV15	TRBD2	TRBJ2-7	once	CATSNTSGTSYEQYF	TGTGCCACCAGCAACACTAGCGGTACCTCCTACGAGCAGTACTTC
TRBV28	TRBD1	TRBJ1-6	NA	CASSSPRAGGVRSNSPLHF	TGTGCCAGCAGTTCCCCGCGGGCAGGGGGAGTCAGGAGTAATTCACCCCTCCACTTT
TRBV29-1	NA	TRBJ1-3	NA	CSVGGGLGNTIYF	TGCAGCGTTGGCGGGGGGCTAGGAAACACCATATATTTT
TRBV30	NA	TRBJ1-2	NA	CAWSKRGGAGYGYTF	TGTGCCTGGAGTAAGCGGGGAGGGGCAGGTTATGGCTACACCTTC